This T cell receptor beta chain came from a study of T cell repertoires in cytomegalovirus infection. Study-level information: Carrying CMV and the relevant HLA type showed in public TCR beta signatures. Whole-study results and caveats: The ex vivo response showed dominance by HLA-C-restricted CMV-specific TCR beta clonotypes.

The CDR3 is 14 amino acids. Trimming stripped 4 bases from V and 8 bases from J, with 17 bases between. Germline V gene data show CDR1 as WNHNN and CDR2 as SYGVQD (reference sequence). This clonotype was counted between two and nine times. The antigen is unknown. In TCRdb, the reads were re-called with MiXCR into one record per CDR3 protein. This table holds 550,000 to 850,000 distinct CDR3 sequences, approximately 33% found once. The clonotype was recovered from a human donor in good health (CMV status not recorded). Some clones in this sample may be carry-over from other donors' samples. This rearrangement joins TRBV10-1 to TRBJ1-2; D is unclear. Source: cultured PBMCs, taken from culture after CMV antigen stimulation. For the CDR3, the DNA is TGCGCCAGCAGTGCCTCCCTGATGTACGGGGGCTACACCTTC. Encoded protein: CASSASLMYGGYTF.